The 14 T cell receptor beta chains in this list originate from one sample, sequenced in a study of blood T cell repertoires in COVID-19. Sequenced by immunoSEQ multiplex PCR; TCRdb stores in-frame clones only, minus some. Of under 250,000 clones in the sample, about 93% are singletons; the top ten hold about 0.8%. The sample was peripheral blood. These receptors all come from a man aged 55-75 years with COVID-19, enrolled during active disease.

The chain links TRBV7-8 to TRBJ1-6; 10 bases line up with TRBD1. The CDR3 has 16 amino acids. CDR1 is SGHVS, CDR2 FQNEAQ, per germline. J was trimmed by 10 bases and V by 1 base; bases with no gene match: 7. The CDR3 sequence is CASSLGGQGIGSPLHF. The CDR3, as DNA: TGTGCCAGCAGCTTAGGGGGACAGGGGATCGGATCACCCCTCCACTTT.

This clone was seen only once. The J gene is TRBJ2-7, the V gene TRBV7-2; TRBD1 is a possible D gene (6 bases). Germline values: CDR1 SGHTA, CDR2 FQGNSA. V was trimmed by 1 base and J by 1 base, leaving 14 bases between them. This CDR3 spans 16 amino acids. The CDR3 region is CASSLDTGKGSYEQYF. In DNA form, the CDR3 reads TGTGCCAGCAGCTTAGATACAGGGAAAGGTTCCTACGAGCAGTACTTC. Based on the CDR3 plus reference TRBV7-2 and TRBJ2-7, the full variable domain is GAGVSQSPSNKVTEKGKDVELRCDPISGHTALYWYRQSLGQGLEFLIYFQGNSAPDKSGLPSDRFSAERTGGSVSTLTIQRTQQEDSAVYLCASSLDTGKGSYEQYFGPGTRLTVT.

This clone was recorded only once. The chain couples TRBV6-5 to TRBJ2-4; 7 bases fit TRBD2. The trim removed 8 bases at V and 5 bases at J, leaving 9 bases unmatched. The germline gives CDR1 MNHEY, CDR2 SVGAGI. The CDR3 spans 14 residues. CDR3 in DNA: TGTGCCAGCGCGGGGGAGGCCTACCAAAACATTCAGTACTTC. Its protein is CASAGEAYQNIQYF.

The chain couples TRBV4-2 to TRBJ1-3; D may be TRBD1 (5 bases). The CDR3 loop spans 15 amino acids. Trimming removed 2 bases at V and 0 bases at J, with 8 bases between. Germline values: CDR1 LGHNA, CDR2 YNFKEQ. The DNA of the CDR3 is TGTGCCAGCAGCCAAAGACAGCACTCTGGAAACACCATATATTTT. Amino acids: CASSQRQHSGNTIYF.

This rearrangement joins TRBV20-1 to TRBJ1-2; no clear D. The V end was cut by 5 bases, the J end by 13 bases, with 14 bases between. This CDR3 has 10 residues. CDR1 and CDR2 from the germline V gene are DFQATT and SNEGSKA (reference sequence). The CDR3 coding sequence is TGCAGTGCTGTACAGTCCCCGGCCACCTTC. This codes for CSAVQSPATF.

This clone was detected once. The rearrangement joins TRBV3-1 (or the pseudogene TRBV3-2) to TRBJ1-5; a possible D gene is TRBD1 (5 bases). Germline V lookup: CDR1 LGHDT, CDR2 YNNKEL (reference sequence). V was clipped by 4 bases and J by 9 bases, with 16 bases between them. This CDR3 is 14 amino acids long. The CDR3 here is CASSRDSLGSPQHF. As DNA, the CDR3 is TGTGCCAGCAGCCGAGACAGCCTAGGATCGCCCCAGCATTTT.

The rearrangement links TRBV24-1 to TRBJ2-2, with 7 bases that match TRBD1. After removal of 5 bases from V and 4 bases from J, the junction contained 6 bases not matched to a gene. Germline-derived CDR1 and CDR2 are KGHDR and SFDVKD. This CDR3 has 15 amino acids. CDR3 in amino acids: CATSATGMGTGELFF. CDR3 nucleotides: TGTGCCACCAGTGCGACAGGGATGGGCACCGGGGAGCTGTTTTTT.

This clone was seen just once. The chain joins TRBV5-1 to TRBJ2-5; D uncertain. Trimming pared 4 bases from V and 2 bases from J, leaving 15 bases between. Germline CDR1 SGHRS, CDR2 YFSETQ. The CDR3 is 15 residues long. CDR3 nucleotides: TGCGCCAGCAGCGTCCTAACTACCAATCAAGAGACCCAGTACTTC. As protein: CASSVLTTNQETQYF.

The chain is built from TRBV27 and TRBJ2-1; 10 nucleotides line up with TRBD1. Per germline, CDR1 MNHEY and CDR2 SMNVEV (reference sequence). CDR3 length equals 16 residues. The trim removed 5 bases at V and 6 bases at J, leaving 10 bases unmatched. In nucleotides, the CDR3 is TGTGCCAGCAGTACCAACCGGGACAGGGGTTTCAATGAGCAGTTCTTC. Its translation is CASSTNRDRGFNEQFF.

The V call is TRBV10-3, the J call TRBJ1-4, with D perhaps matching TRBD1 (5 bases). V lost 8 bases to trimming and J lost 5 bases, with 12 bases between them. The CDR3 has 13 amino acids. Germline V lookup: CDR1 ENHRY, CDR2 SYGVKD. The CDR3 region is CAISNRINEKLFF. CDR3 DNA sequence: TGTGCCATCTCAAACAGGATAAATGAAAAACTGTTTTTT.

This chain links TRBV10-3 with TRBJ2-3, with 8 bases lining up with TRBD1. The CDR3 is made up of 15 amino acids. Germline V lookup: CDR1 ENHRY, CDR2 SYGVKD. The trim removed 4 bases at V and 6 bases at J, leaving 9 bases unmatched. Written as DNA, the CDR3 is TGTGCCATCAGTGCGCCCGACAGGGGATCGGATACGCAGTATTTT. Translating gives CAISAPDRGSDTQYF.

This rearrangement joins TRBV5-1 to TRBJ1-2; 12 bases fit TRBD1. Germline V gene data show CDR1 as SGHRS and CDR2 as YFSETQ. This CDR3 is 16 amino acids long. J was trimmed by 4 bases and V by 4 bases; bases with no gene match: 8. The CDR3 here is CASSHPGTGGSYGYTF. The CDR3 bases are TGCGCCAGCAGCCACCCGGGGACAGGGGGCTCCTATGGCTACACCTTC.

V is TRBV2 and J is TRBJ1-6, with no clear D. With 6 bases removed from V and 0 bases from J, the gap between germline ends came to 12 bases. There are 16 residues in the CDR3. Looked up from germline, CDR1 is SNHLY and CDR2 is FYNNEI. The CDR3 is CASSPRRSSYNSPLHF. Here the CDR3 DNA reads TGTGCCAGCAGCCCTAGACGGAGCTCCTATAATTCACCCCTCCACTTT.

The V and J genes are TRBV18 and TRBJ2-7, with 7 positions matching TRBD1. From germline, CDR1 is KGHSH and CDR2 LQKENI. The CDR3 totals 15 residues. Germline trimming cut 1 base from V and 0 bases from J; bases unmatched to any gene: 3. CDR3 nucleotide sequence: TGTGCCAGCTCACCACGCACAGGGGTCTCCTACGAGCAGTACTTC. The encoded protein is CASSPRTGVSYEQYF.